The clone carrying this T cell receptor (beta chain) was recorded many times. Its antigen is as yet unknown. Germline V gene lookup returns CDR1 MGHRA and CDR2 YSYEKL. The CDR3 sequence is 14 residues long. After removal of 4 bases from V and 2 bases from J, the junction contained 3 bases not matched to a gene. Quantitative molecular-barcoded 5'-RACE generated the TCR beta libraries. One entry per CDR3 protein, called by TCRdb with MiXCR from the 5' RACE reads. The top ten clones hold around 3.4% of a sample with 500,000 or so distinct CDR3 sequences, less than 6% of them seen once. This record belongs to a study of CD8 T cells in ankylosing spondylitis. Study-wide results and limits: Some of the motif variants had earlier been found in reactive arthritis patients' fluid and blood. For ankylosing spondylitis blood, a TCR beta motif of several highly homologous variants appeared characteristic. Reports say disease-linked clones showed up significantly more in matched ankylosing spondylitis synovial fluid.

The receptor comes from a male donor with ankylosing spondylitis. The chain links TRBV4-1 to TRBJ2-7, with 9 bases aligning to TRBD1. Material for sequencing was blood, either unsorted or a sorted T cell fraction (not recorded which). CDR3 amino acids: CASSPRTGAYEQYF. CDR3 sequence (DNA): TGCGCCAGCAGCCCAAGGACAGGGGCCTACGAGCAGTACTTC.